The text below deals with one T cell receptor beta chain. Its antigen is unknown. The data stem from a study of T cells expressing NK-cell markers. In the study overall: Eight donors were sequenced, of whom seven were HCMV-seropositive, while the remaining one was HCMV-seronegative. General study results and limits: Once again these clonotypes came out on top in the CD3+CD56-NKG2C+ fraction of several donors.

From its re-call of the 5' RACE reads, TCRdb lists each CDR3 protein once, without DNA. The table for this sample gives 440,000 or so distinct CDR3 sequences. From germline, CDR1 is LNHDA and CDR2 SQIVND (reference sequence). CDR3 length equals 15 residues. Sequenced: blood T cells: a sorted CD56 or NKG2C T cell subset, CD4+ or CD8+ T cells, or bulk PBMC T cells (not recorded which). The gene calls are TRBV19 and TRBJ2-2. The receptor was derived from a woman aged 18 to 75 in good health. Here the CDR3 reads CASSIMLGDSGELFF.